These 16 T cell receptor beta chains came from one sample sequenced in a study of CD8+ T cells in alopecia areata. Investigators isolated RNA and reverse transcribed it into cDNA to act as the sequencing template. Profiled with immunoSEQ multiplex PCR; TCRdb holds only in-frame clones, not every one. The data contain roughly 210,000 clones, less than 45% of them singletons. Treatment defined: oral pan-JAK inhibitor, 5-10 mg twice daily. Source: CD4+ T cells sorted from blood, taken at approximately week 37, from a patient treated with tofacitinib. These receptor sequences come from a human donor with alopecia areata.

The CDR3 spells CASSFRGGTGETQYF. The CDR3 DNA follows: TGCGCCAGCAGCTTCCGTGGGGGAACAGGGGAGACCCAGTACTTC. V usage is TRBV5-1 and J usage is TRBJ2-5; tentatively, D is TRBD1 (6 bases). The CDR3 runs to 15 residues. Germline lookup yields CDR1 SGHRS and CDR2 YFSETQ. V lost 2 bases to trimming and J lost 5 bases, with 16 bases between them.

The chain is built from TRBV6-1 and TRBJ2-6; D is undetermined. Looked up from germline, CDR1 is MNHNS and CDR2 is SASEGT. With 1 base removed from V and 1 base from J, the gap between germline ends came to 5 bases. The CDR3 covers 15 residues. CDR3 sequence: CASSEVSSGANVLTF. CDR3 nucleotides: TGTGCCAGCAGTGAAGTTTCGTCTGGGGCCAACGTCCTGACTTTC.

This chain links TRBV7-2 with TRBJ1-2; D is unresolved. The CDR3 totals 13 residues. The germline V and J ends were trimmed by 0 bases and 4 bases, with 6 bases remaining between them. Germline CDR1 is SGHTA and CDR2 is FQGNSA. This chain's CDR3 is CASSLAEFYGYTF. The CDR3 DNA is TGTGCCAGCAGCTTAGCGGAGTTCTATGGCTACACCTTC. Full variable domain (remainder filled in from reference TRBV7-2 and TRBJ1-2): GAGVSQSPSNKVTEKGKDVELRCDPISGHTALYWYRQSLGQGLEFLIYFQGNSAPDKSGLPSDRFSAERTGGSVSTLTIQRTQQEDSAVYLCASSLAEFYGYTFGSGTRLTVV.

This clone was observed a handful of times. V gene TRBV13 combines with J gene TRBJ2-1; 13 nucleotides agree with TRBD2. With 4 bases clipped from V and 8 bases from J, the junction kept 2 bases outside the gene matches. This CDR3 spans 14 amino acids. Germline assignment: CDR1 PRHDT and CDR2 FYEKMQ (reference sequence). CDR3 in amino acids: CASSWTSGSYEQFF. In DNA, the CDR3 is TGTGCCAGCAGCTGGACTAGCGGGAGTTATGAGCAGTTCTTC. The variable domain in full, completed from reference TRBV13 and TRBJ2-1, reads AAGVIQSPRHLIKEKRETATLKCYPIPRHDTVYWYQQGPGQDPQFLISFYEKMQSDKGSIPDRFSAQQFSDYHSELNMSSLELGDSALYFCASSWTSGSYEQFFGPGTRLTVL.

The chain couples TRBV7-2 to TRBJ2-5; perhaps TRBD2 as D (5 bases). The V and J ends lost 7 bases and 5 bases respectively, with 14 bases between them. Germline assignment: CDR1 SGHTA and CDR2 FQGNSA. There are 13 residues in the CDR3. The CDR3 bases are TGTGCCAGCATCAGAGGGCCGGGGGAGACCCAGTACTTC. It specifies CASIRGPGETQYF.

The chain combines TRBV7-9 with TRBJ2-5; 8 bases are shared with TRBD1. Germline V gives CDR1 SEHNR, CDR2 FQNEAQ (reference sequence). The CDR3 totals 15 residues. V lost 1 base and J lost 5; bases outside the gene matches: 6. The CDR3 loop reads CASSLEAGGLETQYF. DNA for the CDR3: TGTGCCAGCAGCTTAGAAGCAGGGGGCTTGGAGACCCAGTACTTC.

This chain joins TRBV27 and TRBJ1-2, with 7 bases lining up with TRBD1. The CDR3 consists of 15 residues. Germline assignment: CDR1 MNHEY and CDR2 SMNVEV (reference sequence). Trimming took 4 bases from V and 0 from J; bases not matched to a gene: 5. For the CDR3, the DNA is TGTGCCAGCAGTTCCCCGGGACAGCCTAACTATGGCTACACCTTC. As protein: CASSSPGQPNYGYTF.

The CDR3 bases are TGTGCCAGCGGCGTAGGGGGGATGGGCACTGAAGCTTTCTTT. Translated, it gives CASGVGGMGTEAFF. The chain carries TRBV6-5 and TRBJ1-1; D may be TRBD1 (6 bases). The CDR3 is 14 residues long. Germline V lookup: CDR1 MNHEY, CDR2 SVGAGI. V lost 8 bases, J lost 4 bases, and 17 bases lay in between.

The chain links TRBV4-1 to TRBJ2-3, with TRBD2 matching over 11 bases. This CDR3 region has 17 residues. CDR1 and CDR2 from the germline V gene are MGHRA and YSYEKL. With V trimmed by 1 base and J by 0 bases, 3 bases remained unmatched. CDR3 nucleotide sequence: TGCGCCAGCAGCCAAGCTCCTAGCGGGAGGAGCACAGATACGCAGTATTTT. This translates into CASSQAPSGRSTDTQYF.

V and J are TRBV4-1 and TRBJ2-7; 8 bases map to TRBD2. The germline CDR1 and CDR2 sequences are MGHRA and YSYEKL. V shed 1 base and J 5 bases; nucleotides not matched to a gene: 13. This CDR3 is 17 amino acids long. CDR3 bases: TGCGCCAGCAGCCAAGGTACGGGTTCCAGCGGGAGCCACGAGCAGTACTTC. Translating gives CASSQGTGSSGSHEQYF.

The chain couples TRBV11-2 to TRBJ2-5; 9 nucleotides line up with TRBD2. Germline loops: CDR1 SGHAT, CDR2 FQNNGV. The CDR3 is 15 amino acids. The V and J ends lost 8 bases and 5 bases, in that order; junction bases with no gene match: 12. This CDR3 is CASLLRREGRETQYF. CDR3 nucleotide sequence: TGTGCCAGCCTGCTTCGGCGGGAGGGCCGGGAGACCCAGTACTTC.

This clone was found a few times. The V gene is TRBV29-1, the J gene TRBJ2-1, with 9 bases that match TRBD1. Germline V gene data show CDR1 as SQVTM and CDR2 as ANQGSEA. The CDR3 spans 13 residues. With V trimmed by 7 bases and J by 5 bases, 6 bases remained unmatched. The CDR3 nucleotides are TGCAGCGCCCACAGGGGGCCAAACAATGAGCAGTTCTTC. Amino acid sequence: CSAHRGPNNEQFF.

The chain links TRBV7-9 to TRBJ2-1; TRBD2 agrees at 8 bases. The CDR3 sequence is 12 residues long. Germline CDR1 SEHNR, CDR2 FQNEAQ (reference sequence). V shed 2 bases and J 9 bases; nucleotides not matched to a gene: 0. The CDR3 region is CASSLTSGEQFF. The CDR3 DNA reads TGTGCCAGCAGCTTAACTAGCGGTGAGCAGTTCTTC.

The genes are TRBV5-6 and TRBJ2-3; D is undetermined. CDR1 and CDR2 (germline): SGHDT, YYEEEE. The ends were cut back, 0 bases at V and 4 bases at J, with 9 bases in the middle. This CDR3 has 14 amino acids. The CDR3 region is CASSLVSVADTQYF. The DNA for the CDR3 is TGTGCCAGCAGCTTGGTGAGCGTGGCAGATACGCAGTATTTT.

V and J are TRBV30 and TRBJ2-7; 10 bases align to TRBD1. The CDR3 totals 16 residues. Germline V gene lookup returns CDR1 GTSNPN and CDR2 SVGIG (reference sequence). The trim removed 1 base at V and 5 bases at J, leaving 11 bases unmatched. The CDR3 DNA sequence: TGTGCCTGGAGTGGGAGACCGGGACAGGGGTCCCACGAGCAGTACTTC. Translating it yields CAWSGRPGQGSHEQYF.

This chain uses TRBV7-8 with TRBJ1-2, with 8 bases fitting TRBD1. CDR3 size: 14 residues. The germline CDR1 and CDR2 sequences are SGHVS and FQNEAQ. The trim removed 3 bases at V and 4 bases at J, leaving 4 bases unmatched. CDR3 protein: CASSLDRDGYGYTF. CDR3 in DNA: TGTGCCAGCAGCTTGGACAGGGATGGCTATGGCTACACCTTC. The full variable domain, completed using reference TRBV7-8 and TRBJ1-2, is GAGVSQSPRYKVAKRGQDVALRCDPISGHVSLFWYQQALGQGPEFLTYFQNEAQLDKSGLPSDRFFAERPEGSVSTLKIQRTQQEDSAVYLCASSLDRDGYGYTFGSGTRLTVV.